This T cell receptor (beta chain) was identified during a study of shared clonotypes between healthy human individuals. J gave up 0 bases and V 4 bases, and 4 bases lay outside the gene matches. CDR3 length: 15 amino acids. Looked up from germline, CDR1 is MGHRA and CDR2 is YSYEKL. Some clones are missing from TCRdb's copy, which holds only in-frame ones; the method was immunoSEQ multiplex PCR. The sample includes over 1.5 million clones, nearly 99% seen only once; the top ten take 0.45%. The chain uses TRBV4-1 and TRBJ2-3; 7 bases align to TRBD2. This receptor was identified in a young man in good health. The source material was naive CD4+ T cells sorted from blood. Subset noted: CD45RA+ positively selected. The CDR3 sequence is CASSLGRASTDTQYF. The CDR3 DNA is TGCGCCAGCAGCCTTGGGAGGGCTAGCACAGATACGCAGTATTTT.